Listed here is a single TCR beta chain. Using immunoSEQ multiplex PCR, the repertoire was profiled, and TCRdb retains in-frame clones only, with some absent. This sample has 75,000 to 100,000 clones, with just over 90% found just once. The data originate from a study of T cell changes during pregnancy in multiple sclerosis. The CDR3 is 13 residues long. Looked up from germline, CDR1 is SGHVS and CDR2 is FQNEAQ. V dropped 5 bases and J dropped 5 bases, with 10 bases sitting between them. J is TRBJ1-5 and V is TRBV7-8, with D possibly TRBD1 on 6 matching bases. The sequence was obtained from a female donor in good health, enrolled as a control in a pregnancy study. The sample here was peripheral blood, taken after pregnancy. CDR3 amino acids: CASSQGGYQPQHF. The CDR3, as DNA: TGTGCCAGCAGCCAAGGGGGATATCAGCCCCAGCATTTT.